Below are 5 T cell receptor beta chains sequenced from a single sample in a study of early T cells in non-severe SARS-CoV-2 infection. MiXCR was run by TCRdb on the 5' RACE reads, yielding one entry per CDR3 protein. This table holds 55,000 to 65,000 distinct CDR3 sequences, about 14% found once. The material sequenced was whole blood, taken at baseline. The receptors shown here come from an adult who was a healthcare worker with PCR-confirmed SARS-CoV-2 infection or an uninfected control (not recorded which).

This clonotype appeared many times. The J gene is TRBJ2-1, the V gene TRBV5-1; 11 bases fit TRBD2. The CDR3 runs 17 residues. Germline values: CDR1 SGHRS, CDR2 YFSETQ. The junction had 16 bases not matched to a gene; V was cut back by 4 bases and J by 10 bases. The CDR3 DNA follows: TGCGCCAGCAGCCCGAAATTAGCGGGAGGGCGATCCGGCGAGCAGTTCTTC. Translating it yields CASSPKLAGGRSGEQFF. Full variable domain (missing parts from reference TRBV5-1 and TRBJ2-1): KAGVTQTPRYLIKTRGQQVTLSCSPISGHRSVSWYQQTPGQGLQFLFEYFSETQRNKGNFPGRFSGRQFSNSRSEMNVSTLELGDSALYLCASSPKLAGGRSGEQFFGPGTRLTVL.

The CDR3 DNA is TGCGCCAGCAGCTTGGACAGGGTCACCAACGAGCAGTACTTC. This codes for CASSLDRVTNEQYF. J is TRBJ2-7 and V is TRBV5-1; a possible D gene is TRBD1 (6 bases). From germline, CDR1 is SGHRS and CDR2 YFSETQ. This CDR3 is built from 14 residues. V gave up 0 bases and J gave up 5 bases, with 12 bases separating them.

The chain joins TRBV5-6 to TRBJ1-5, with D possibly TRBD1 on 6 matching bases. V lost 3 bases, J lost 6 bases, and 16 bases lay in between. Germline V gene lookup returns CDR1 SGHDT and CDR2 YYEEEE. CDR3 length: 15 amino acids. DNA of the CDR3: TGTGCCAGCAGCTACGCGGGGGCTCGCGGTCAGCCCCAGCATTTT. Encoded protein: CASSYAGARGQPQHF.

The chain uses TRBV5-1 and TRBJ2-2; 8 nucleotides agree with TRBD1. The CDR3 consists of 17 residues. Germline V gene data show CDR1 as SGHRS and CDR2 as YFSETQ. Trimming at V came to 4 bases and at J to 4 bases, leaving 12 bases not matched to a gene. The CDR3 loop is CASSKNPGTGPTGELFF. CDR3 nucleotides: TGCGCCAGCAGCAAGAATCCCGGGACAGGCCCCACCGGGGAGCTGTTTTTT.

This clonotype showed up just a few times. CDR3 coding DNA: TGTGCCAGCAGCTTAGTGAGGGGGGCGGGAGAGACCCAGTACTTC. Protein product: CASSLVRGAGETQYF. The chain uses TRBV7-8 and TRBJ2-5; D may be TRBD1 or TRBD2 (6 bases each). The germline V gene encodes CDR1 SGHVS and CDR2 FQNEAQ. Trimming pared 1 base from V and 4 bases from J, leaving 13 bases between. The CDR3 contains 15 residues.